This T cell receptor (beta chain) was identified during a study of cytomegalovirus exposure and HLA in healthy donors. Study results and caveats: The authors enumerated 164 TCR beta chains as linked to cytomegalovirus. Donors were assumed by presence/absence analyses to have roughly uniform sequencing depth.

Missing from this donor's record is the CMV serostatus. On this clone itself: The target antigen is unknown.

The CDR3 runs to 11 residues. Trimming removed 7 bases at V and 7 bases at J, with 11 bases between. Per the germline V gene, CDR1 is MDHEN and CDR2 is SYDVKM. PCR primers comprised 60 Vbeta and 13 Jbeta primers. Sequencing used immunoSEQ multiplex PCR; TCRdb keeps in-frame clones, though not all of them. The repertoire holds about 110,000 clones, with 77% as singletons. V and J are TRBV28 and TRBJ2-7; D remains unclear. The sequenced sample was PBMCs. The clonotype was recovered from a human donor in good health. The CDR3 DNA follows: TGTGCCAGCACCTTAGAGTATGAGCAGTACTTC. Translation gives CASTLEYEQYF.